The 31 T cell receptor beta chains reported below all come from one sample, sequenced in a study of cytomegalovirus exposure and HLA in healthy donors. It was with 60 Vbeta and 13 Jbeta primers that the PCR ran. TCRdb's copy holds only in-frame clones and misses some; the assay was immunoSEQ multiplex PCR. The top ten clones hold more than 10% of a sample with over 150,000 clones, roughly 80% of them seen once. The sequenced sample consisted of PBMCs. The receptors originated from a man aged 30-40 years in good health and CMV-seropositive.

V is TRBV10-3 and J is TRBJ2-5; TRBD2 is a possible D gene (6 bases). Germline loops: CDR1 ENHRY, CDR2 SYGVKD. Trimming pared 6 bases from V and 2 bases from J, leaving 10 bases between. The CDR3 contains 13 residues. For the CDR3, the DNA is TGTGCCATCAGCGGGGACTTGCAAGAGACCCAGTACTTC. This translates into CAISGDLQETQYF.

The chain uses TRBV29-1 and TRBJ2-3, with 7 bases fitting TRBD1. With V trimmed by 6 bases and J by 4 bases, 4 bases remained unmatched. CDR1 SQVTM and CDR2 ANQGSEA come from the germline V gene. This CDR3 has 12 amino acids. As DNA, the CDR3 is TGCAGCGTCGGACAGGTAGCAGATACGCAGTATTTT. This gives the protein CSVGQVADTQYF.

V gene TRBV9 combines with J gene TRBJ2-1; D may be TRBD2 (5 bases). Per germline, CDR1 SGDLS and CDR2 YYNGEE. CDR3 length equals 14 residues. The V end lost 2 bases, the J end lost 9 bases, and 15 bases lay between the germline ends. CDR3 loop: CASSVLAGLSEQFF. In nucleotides, the CDR3 is TGTGCCAGCAGCGTGTTGGCCGGACTGAGTGAGCAGTTCTTC.

The chain couples TRBV11-1 to TRBJ2-7, with D possibly being TRBD1 (6 bases). Trimming shortened V by 1 base and J by 5 bases, and 12 bases separated the two germline ends. The CDR3 contains 14 residues. The germline CDR1 and CDR2 sequences are SGHAT and FQDESV (reference sequence). CDR3 DNA: TGTGCCAGCAGCTTAGGTTCAGGGGAAGACGAGCAGTACTTC. Its protein product is CASSLGSGEDEQYF. Variable domain in full (rest from reference TRBV11-1 and TRBJ2-7): EAEVAQSPRYKITEKSQAVAFWCDPISGHATLYWYRQILGQGPELLVQFQDESVVDDSQLPKDRFSAERLKGVDSTLKIQPAELGDSAMYLCASSLGSGEDEQYFGPGTRLTVT.

The CDR3, as DNA: TGCAGCGATTATAAGCGGAACACAGATACGCAGTATTTT. It specifies CSDYKRNTDTQYF. This chain joins TRBV29-1 and TRBJ2-3, with a tentative D call TRBD2 (5 bases). There are 13 residues in the CDR3. The V end lost 7 bases, the J end lost 2 bases, and 13 bases lay between the germline ends. Germline CDR1 is SQVTM and CDR2 is ANQGSEA.

This clone was counted a single time. The chain has TRBV7-3 and TRBJ2-7; 11 bases align to TRBD1. V shed 5 bases, J shed 3 bases, and the junction held 3 bases outside the gene matches. There are 14 residues in the CDR3. CDR1 and CDR2 (germline): SGHTA, FQGTGA. The CDR3 loop reads CASSPGTGGYEQYF. In DNA form, the CDR3 reads TGTGCCAGCAGCCCCGGGACAGGGGGCTACGAGCAGTACTTC.

The V and J genes are TRBV28 and TRBJ2-6; D is ambiguous. The CDR3 covers 15 residues. The V end lost 6 bases, the J end lost 0 bases, and 9 bases lay between the germline ends. Germline V CDR1 and CDR2: MDHEN, SYDVKM. The CDR3 reads CASSLKSSGANVLTF. CDR3 DNA: TGTGCCAGCAGCCTGAAGAGCTCTGGGGCCAACGTCCTGACTTTC.

The rearrangement joins TRBV11-2 to TRBJ1-3; D is ambiguous. From germline, CDR1 is SGHAT and CDR2 FQNNGV. V dropped 7 bases and J dropped 0 bases, with 13 bases sitting between them. The CDR3 runs 15 residues. This CDR3 reads CASNILGPSGNTIYF. In DNA, the CDR3 is TGTGCCAGCAACATCCTGGGCCCCTCTGGAAACACCATATATTTT.

Within the sample, this clone is medium-sized. The sample contains more than one DNA sequence encoding this CDR3. This chain uses TRBV7-2 with TRBJ2-3, with D tentatively TRBD2 (5 bases). The CDR3 extends over 15 amino acids. Germline loops: CDR1 SGHTA, CDR2 FQGNSA. V gave up 1 base and J gave up 0 bases, with 8 bases separating them. The CDR3 DNA reads as TGTGCCAGCAGCTTAGTCGGGAAGAGCACAGATACGCAGTATTTT. It yields the protein CASSLVGKSTDTQYF.

The CDR3 sequence is CASSEVLGVRTGELFF. The CDR3 DNA is TGTGCCAGCAGTGAGGTCCTAGGGGTTCGTACCGGGGAGCTGTTTTTT. The chain recombines TRBV2 with TRBJ2-2; a weak D match, TRBD1 (5 bases). V was clipped by 3 bases and J by 5 bases, with 16 bases between them. The CDR3 loop spans 16 amino acids. Germline lookup yields CDR1 SNHLY and CDR2 FYNNEI.

This chain connects TRBV30 to TRBJ1-5; the match to TRBD1 covers 9 bases. Germline V gene lookup returns CDR1 GTSNPN and CDR2 SVGIG (reference sequence). The junction had 4 bases not matched to a gene; V was cut back by 1 base and J by 6 bases. This CDR3 spans 14 amino acids. DNA of the CDR3: TGTGCCTGGAGTGCGACAGGGGGACGTCAGCCCCAGCATTTT. Residues: CAWSATGGRQPQHF.

CDR3 nucleotides: TGTGCCAGCACCAGGGGACTAGCGGGAGGGCAACGCAATGAGCAGTTCTTC. Translation: CASTRGLAGGQRNEQFF. V is TRBV5-4 and J is TRBJ2-1, with 16 bases aligning to TRBD2. The CDR3 is 17 residues long. Germline V lookup: CDR1 SGHNT, CDR2 YYREEE (reference sequence). V shed 6 bases, J shed 6 bases, and the junction held 9 bases outside the gene matches.

V is TRBV6-6 and J is TRBJ2-1, with 8 bases that match TRBD1. Trimming at V came to 0 bases and at J to 7 bases, leaving 5 bases not matched to a gene. The CDR3 is 15 amino acids. Germline CDR1 and CDR2: MNHNY and SVGAGI (reference sequence). DNA of the CDR3: TGTGCCAGCAGTTACTCGGGACAGGTAAAAAATGAGCAGTTCTTC. Its translation is CASSYSGQVKNEQFF.

The V gene is TRBV18, the J gene TRBJ2-7; 7 bases fit TRBD1. The CDR3 is made up of 15 amino acids. From germline, CDR1 is KGHSH and CDR2 LQKENI. With 5 bases clipped from V and 2 bases from J, the junction kept 9 bases outside the gene matches. The CDR3: CASSSDRDSAYEQYF. The DNA for the CDR3 is TGTGCCAGCTCATCGGACCGGGACAGCGCCTACGAGCAGTACTTC.

This chain links TRBV6-5 with TRBJ2-3; 7 positions match TRBD1. CDR1 is MNHEY, CDR2 SVGAGI, per germline. The CDR3 sequence is 13 residues long. Unmatched junction bases numbered 7, after V lost 7 bases and J lost 6 bases. DNA of the CDR3: TGTGCCAGCACCCATGGGGACAGTGATACGCAGTATTTT. It specifies CASTHGDSDTQYF.

This clone showed up just once. This sequence joins TRBV15 and TRBJ2-7; 14 bases agree with TRBD2. The germline V gene has CDR1 LNHNV and CDR2 YYDKDF (reference sequence). This CDR3 is built from 17 residues. Losses at the gene ends were 3 bases for V and 1 base for J; bases not matched to a gene: 5. CDR3 region: CATSRGTSGSRSYEQYF. CDR3 DNA sequence: TGTGCCACCAGCAGGGGGACTAGCGGGAGTAGGTCCTACGAGCAGTACTTC.

This chain connects TRBV28 to TRBJ2-1; D call uncertain. Germline CDR1 MDHEN, CDR2 SYDVKM. The CDR3 spans 14 residues. Trimming removed 3 bases from V and 5 bases from J, with 11 bases in between. DNA of the CDR3: TGTGCCAGCAGTTTTATCAGGTTAAACAATGAGCAGTTCTTC. This translates into CASSFIRLNNEQFF. The full variable domain, its missing parts supplied by reference TRBV28 and TRBJ2-1, is DVKVTQSSRYLVKRTGEKVFLECVQDMDHENMFWYRQDPGLGLRLIYFSYDVKMKEKGDIPEGYSVSREKKERFSLILESASTNQTSMYLCASSFIRLNNEQFFGPGTRLTVL.

J is TRBJ2-1 and V is TRBV21-1; TRBD2 is taken as the D call from the table, unchecked against the DNA. TRBV21-1 has pseudogene status. The CDR3 runs 17 residues. CDR3: CASSKVRGTSSYNEQFF. The CDR3 DNA reads as TGTGCCAGCAGCAAAGTGCGGGGCACTAGCTCCTACAATGAGCAGTTCTTC.

V and J are TRBV28 and TRBJ1-1; D is possibly TRBD1 (6 bases). The germline CDR1 and CDR2 sequences are MDHEN and SYDVKM. Trimming removed 3 bases at V and 4 bases at J, with 18 bases between. The CDR3 extends over 16 amino acids. The CDR3 DNA follows: TGTGCCAGCAGTTTTTATGTCTCGAACAGGGCCACTGAAGCTTTCTTT. Amino acids: CASSFYVSNRATEAFF.

The CDR3 coding sequence is TGTGCCAGCAGTTTATTAGTAAGCGGGAGGATCCAAACCCGAGAGACCCAGTACTTC. Protein product: CASSLLVSGRIQTRETQYF. This rearrangement joins TRBV27 to TRBJ2-5; 9 bases are shared with TRBD2. Germline CDR1 MNHEY, CDR2 SMNVEV (reference sequence). The CDR3 sequence is 19 residues long. Unmatched junction bases numbered 16, after V lost 1 base and J lost 4 bases.

This rearrangement joins TRBV9 to TRBJ1-1; 10 nucleotides line up with TRBD1. V shed 0 bases, J shed 1 base, and the junction held 6 bases outside the gene matches. Germline V lookup: CDR1 SGDLS, CDR2 YYNGEE. The CDR3 totals 17 residues. This CDR3 is CASSVGVRDRGNTEAFF. The CDR3 DNA follows: TGTGCCAGCAGCGTAGGGGTCCGGGACAGGGGGAACACTGAAGCTTTCTTT. Full variable domain (outside the CDR3, taken from reference TRBV9 and TRBJ1-1): DSGVTQTPKHLITATGQRVTLRCSPRSGDLSVYWYQQSLDQGLQFLIQYYNGEERAKGNILERFSAQQFPDLHSELNLSSLELGDSALYFCASSVGVRDRGNTEAFFGQGTRLTVV.

This chain uses TRBV19 with TRBJ1-1, with 8 bases matching TRBD1. The germline V gene encodes CDR1 LNHDA and CDR2 SQIVND (reference sequence). The CDR3 has 14 residues. V gave up 5 bases and J gave up 1 base; unmatched junction bases: 3. CDR3 in DNA: TGTGCCAGTAGTCCCGGGACAGGGAACACTGAAGCTTTCTTT. Translation: CASSPGTGNTEAFF.

This clone appeared once. This rearrangement joins TRBV2 to TRBJ2-5, with 11 bases that match TRBD2. The J call may be wrong; the DNA end is better matched by TRBJ2-7. The CDR3 totals 14 residues. Germline loops: CDR1 SNHLY, CDR2 FYNNEI. The CDR3 DNA sequence: TGTGCCAGCACTAGCGGGAGGATTTACTACGAGCAGTACTTC. This codes for CASTSGRIYYEQYF.

This chain links TRBV7-2 with TRBJ2-1; 8 bases are a match to TRBD1. Germline-derived CDR1 and CDR2 are SGHTA and FQGNSA. This CDR3 has 14 residues. V shed 5 bases and J 6 bases; nucleotides not matched to a gene: 6. The CDR3 coding sequence is TGTGCCAGCAGCCCGCAGACAGGGGTCAATGAGCAGTTCTTC. It yields the protein CASSPQTGVNEQFF. The variable domain in full, completed from reference TRBV7-2 and TRBJ2-1, reads GAGVSQSPSNKVTEKGKDVELRCDPISGHTALYWYRQSLGQGLEFLIYFQGNSAPDKSGLPSDRFSAERTGGSVSTLTIQRTQQEDSAVYLCASSPQTGVNEQFFGPGTRLTVL.

The rearrangement uses TRBV5-5 and TRBJ2-7; TRBD2 matches 10 bases. The CDR3 has 14 amino acids. Germline V gene data show CDR1 as SGHKS and CDR2 as YYEKEE (reference sequence). Trimming removed 4 bases from V and 2 bases from J; junction bases left unmatched: 3. Here the CDR3 reads CASSAGLAAYEQYF. Written as DNA, the CDR3 is TGTGCCAGCAGCGCCGGACTAGCGGCCTACGAGCAGTACTTC.

The chain has TRBV19 and TRBJ2-2; 9 nucleotides match TRBD1. Germline values: CDR1 LNHDA, CDR2 SQIVND (reference sequence). The J segment lost 6 bases and the V segment lost 5 bases, leaving 10 bases of the junction unmatched. CDR3 length: 16 amino acids. The CDR3 here is CASSLHRGPDPGELFF. In DNA, the CDR3 is TGTGCCAGTAGTTTACACAGGGGGCCCGACCCCGGGGAGCTGTTTTTT.

V usage is TRBV7-3 and J usage is TRBJ1-1; a possible D gene is TRBD1 (6 bases). V was trimmed by 1 base and J by 5 bases, leaving 14 bases between them. CDR3 length: 15 amino acids. The germline V gene encodes CDR1 SGHTA and CDR2 FQGTGA. The CDR3 protein is CASSLNGGGVTEAFF. CDR3 DNA: TGTGCCAGCAGCTTAAATGGAGGGGGGGTTACTGAAGCTTTCTTT.

J is TRBJ1-5 and V is TRBV7-9; TRBD1 might be the D (6 bases). This CDR3 is built from 16 residues. Germline V gives CDR1 SEHNR, CDR2 FQNEAQ (reference sequence). V was pared by 5 bases and J by 0 bases, with 14 bases between. The CDR3 loop is CASSAQGGGSNQPQHF. The CDR3 DNA sequence: TGTGCCAGCAGCGCCCAAGGGGGGGGTAGCAATCAGCCCCAGCATTTT.

The chain has TRBV4-1 and TRBJ2-7; possible D gene TRBD1, 5 bases. CDR1 is MGHRA, CDR2 YSYEKL, per germline. V was shortened by 3 bases and J by 0 bases, with 12 bases between the two germline ends. The CDR3 is 15 amino acids. As DNA, the CDR3 is TGCGCCAGCAGCCAGGAGAGACAGTTCTCCTACGAGCAGTACTTC. Translated: CASSQERQFSYEQYF.

The V gene is TRBV29-1, the J gene TRBJ2-7; 7 bases match TRBD1. J was trimmed by 0 bases and V by 6 bases; bases with no gene match: 2. The CDR3 contains 12 residues. In germline, CDR1 is SQVTM, CDR2 ANQGSEA. The CDR3 DNA follows: TGCAGCGTATGGGACAGCTCCTACGAGCAGTACTTC. This gives the protein CSVWDSSYEQYF.

The chain couples TRBV5-4 to TRBJ2-5; 10 bases map to TRBD1. From germline, CDR1 is SGHNT and CDR2 YYREEE (reference sequence). V gave up 4 bases and J gave up 5 bases; unmatched junction bases: 11. The length of the CDR3 is 16 residues. The CDR3 reads CASSARDRGRKETQYF. In DNA form, the CDR3 reads TGTGCCAGCAGCGCCCGGGACAGGGGAAGGAAGGAGACCCAGTACTTC.